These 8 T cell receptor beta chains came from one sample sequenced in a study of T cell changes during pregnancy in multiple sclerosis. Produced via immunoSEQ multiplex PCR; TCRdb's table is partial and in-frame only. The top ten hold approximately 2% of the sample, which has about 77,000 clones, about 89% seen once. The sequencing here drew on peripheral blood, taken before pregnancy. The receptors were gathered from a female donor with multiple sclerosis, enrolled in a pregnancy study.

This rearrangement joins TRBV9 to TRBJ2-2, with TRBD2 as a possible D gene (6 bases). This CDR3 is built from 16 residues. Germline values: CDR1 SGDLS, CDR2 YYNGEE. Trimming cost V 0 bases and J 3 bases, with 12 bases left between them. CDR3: CASSVAPGVHTGELFF. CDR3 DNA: TGTGCCAGCAGCGTAGCCCCGGGGGTGCACACCGGGGAGCTGTTTTTT.

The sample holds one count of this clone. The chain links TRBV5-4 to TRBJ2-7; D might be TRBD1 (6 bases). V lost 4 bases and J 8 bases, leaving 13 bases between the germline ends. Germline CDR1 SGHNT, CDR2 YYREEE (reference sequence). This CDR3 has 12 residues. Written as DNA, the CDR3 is TGTGCCAGCAGCGCAGCTGGGGGCCAGCAGTACTTC. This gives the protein CASSAAGGQQYF.

The CDR3 DNA follows: TGTGCCAGCAGCCCCCGCCGGGCTAGCGGGGGGAAAGAGACCCAGTACTTC. It translates to CASSPRRASGGKETQYF. This rearrangement joins TRBV5-8 to TRBJ2-5, with 11 bases aligning to TRBD2. V lost 4 bases, J lost 3 bases, and 11 bases stayed unmatched. This CDR3 has 17 residues. Germline V gives CDR1 SGHTS, CDR2 YDEGEE.

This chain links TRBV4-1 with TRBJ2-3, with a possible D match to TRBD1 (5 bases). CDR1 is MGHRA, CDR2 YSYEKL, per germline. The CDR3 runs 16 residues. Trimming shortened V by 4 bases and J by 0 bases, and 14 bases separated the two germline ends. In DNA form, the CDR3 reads TGCGCCAGCAGCCCCTACTCCCAGGGTAGCACAGATACGCAGTATTTT. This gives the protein CASSPYSQGSTDTQYF.

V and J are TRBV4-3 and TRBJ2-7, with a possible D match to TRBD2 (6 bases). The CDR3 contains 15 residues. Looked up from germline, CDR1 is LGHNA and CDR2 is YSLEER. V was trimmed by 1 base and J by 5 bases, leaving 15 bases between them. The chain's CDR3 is CASSQVRGSGDEQYF. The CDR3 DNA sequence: TGCGCCAGCAGCCAAGTAAGGGGCTCGGGGGACGAGCAGTACTTC.

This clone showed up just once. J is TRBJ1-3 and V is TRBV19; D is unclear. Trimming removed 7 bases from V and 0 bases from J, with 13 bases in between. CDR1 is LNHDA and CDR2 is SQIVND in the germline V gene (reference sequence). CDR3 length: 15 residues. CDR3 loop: CASISPGSSGNTIYF. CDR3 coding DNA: TGTGCCAGTATCTCTCCGGGGAGCTCTGGAAACACCATATATTTT.

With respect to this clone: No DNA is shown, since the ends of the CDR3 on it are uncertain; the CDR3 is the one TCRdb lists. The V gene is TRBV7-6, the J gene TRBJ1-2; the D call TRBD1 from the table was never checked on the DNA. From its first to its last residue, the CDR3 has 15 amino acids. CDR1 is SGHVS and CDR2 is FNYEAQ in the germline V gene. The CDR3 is CASSTSFGPDYGYTF.

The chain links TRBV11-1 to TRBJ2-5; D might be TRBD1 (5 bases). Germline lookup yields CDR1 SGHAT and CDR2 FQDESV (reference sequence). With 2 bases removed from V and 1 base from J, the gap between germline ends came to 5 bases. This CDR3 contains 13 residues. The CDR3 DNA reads TGTGCCAGCAGCTTACAGGGCCAAGAGACCCAGTACTTC. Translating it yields CASSLQGQETQYF.